The T cell receptor (beta chain) under discussion was sequenced for a study of cytomegalovirus exposure and HLA in healthy donors. Study-level points and caveats: Cytomegalovirus association was listed for roughly 160 TCR beta chains. In vitro confirmation showed three CMV-associated chains to be CMV antigen specific.

As regards this clone: The antigen is unknown.

CDR1 and CDR2 (germline): SGDLS, YYNGEE. There are 16 residues in the CDR3. After removal of 3 bases from V and 4 bases from J, the junction contained 8 bases not matched to a gene. Amplification used 60 Vbeta primers and 13 Jbeta primers. Profiling relied on immunoSEQ multiplex PCR, and the TCRdb table lists in-frame clones only, not all of them. The sample holds about 140,000 clones; approximately 87% are singletons and the top ten take approximately 1.4%. The source of this sequence is a man aged 35 to 55 in good health and CMV-seronegative. The source material was PBMCs. V and J are TRBV9 and TRBJ1-2, with 11 bases lining up with TRBD1. For the CDR3, the DNA is TGTGCCAGCAGCGCTAGCCGGGACAGGGGGGCCTATGGCTACACCTTC. This codes for CASSASRDRGAYGYTF.